Presented here are 20 T cell receptor beta chains from one specimen sequenced in a study of cytomegalovirus exposure and HLA in healthy donors. Amplification used 60 Vbeta primers and 13 Jbeta primers. Profiled with immunoSEQ multiplex PCR; TCRdb holds only in-frame clones, not every one. The sample shows 150,000 to 200,000 clones, around 82% of them seen only once. The sample taken for sequencing was PBMCs. The receptors derive from a woman in her 50s in good health and CMV-seropositive.

This sequence joins TRBV7-9 and TRBJ2-7; 8 bases fit TRBD1. J was trimmed by 2 bases and V by 4 bases; bases with no gene match: 7. The CDR3 is made up of 15 amino acids. Germline values: CDR1 SEHNR, CDR2 FQNEAQ (reference sequence). Here the CDR3 reads CASSSWTGSAYEQYF. CDR3 DNA: TGTGCCAGCAGCTCTTGGACAGGGTCGGCCTACGAGCAGTACTTC. Full variable domain (missing parts from reference TRBV7-9 and TRBJ2-7): DTGVSQNPRHKITKRGQNVTFRCDPISEHNRLYWYRQTLGQGPEFLTYFQNEAQLEKSRLLSDRFSAERPKGSFSTLEIQRTEQGDSAMYLCASSSWTGSAYEQYFGPGTRLTVT.

The chain employs TRBV15 and TRBJ1-1, with TRBD1 matching 7 bases. Germline V gives CDR1 LNHNV, CDR2 YYDKDF (reference sequence). The CDR3 has 15 amino acids. The V gene end was trimmed by 1 base and the J gene end by 5 bases; junction bases not matched to a gene: 7. The CDR3: CATSRGERQGTEAFF. The CDR3 DNA reads as TGTGCCACCAGCAGAGGCGAGAGACAGGGAACTGAAGCTTTCTTT.

The genes are TRBV27 and TRBJ1-5; a weak D match, TRBD1 (5 bases). CDR3 length: 15 amino acids. Trimming took off 3 bases at V and 7 bases at J, with 16 bases between the two ends. The germline V gene encodes CDR1 MNHEY and CDR2 SMNVEV (reference sequence). The CDR3 here is CASSFQGLQGQPQHF. CDR3 coding DNA: TGTGCCAGCAGTTTCCAGGGACTTCAGGGACAGCCCCAGCATTTT.

In its sample, this clone ranks as medium-sized. V and J are TRBV19 and TRBJ2-1; TRBD1 might be the D (6 bases). CDR1 is LNHDA and CDR2 is SQIVND in the germline V gene (reference sequence). V gave up 5 bases and J gave up 6 bases, with 23 bases separating them. CDR3 length: 17 amino acids. Here the CDR3 DNA reads TGTGCCAGTAGTCCCCCCACAGGGTTTAGATCCACCAATGAGCAGTTCTTC. Protein product: CASSPPTGFRSTNEQFF.

The J gene is TRBJ1-4, the V gene TRBV15; D ambiguous. Trimming removed 1 base from V and 0 bases from J, with 12 bases in between. Looked up from germline, CDR1 is LNHNV and CDR2 is YYDKDF (reference sequence). The CDR3 is 17 amino acids. CDR3 in amino acids: CATSRANLVATNEKLFF. The CDR3 coding sequence is TGTGCCACCAGCAGAGCGAACCTAGTGGCAACTAATGAAAAACTGTTTTTT.

This sequence joins TRBV9 and TRBJ2-5, with TRBD2 identical over 14 bases. The germline V gene has CDR1 SGDLS and CDR2 YYNGEE. This CDR3 is 19 amino acids long. Trimming removed 4 bases from V and 3 bases from J; junction bases left unmatched: 14. The CDR3 nucleotides read TGTGCCAGCAGCCCGAGAGGTGGGGGACTAGCGGGGGCTAAAGAGACCCAGTACTTC. Translation: CASSPRGGGLAGAKETQYF.

Regarding this clone: One junction end disagrees with the germline gene, perhaps due to a read error. V and J are TRBV30 and TRBJ1-6; D perhaps matches TRBD1 (6 bases). The CDR3 covers 13 residues. The V gene's germline CDR1 is GTSNPN and CDR2 SVGIG (reference sequence). In DNA, the CDR3 is TGCGGGATAGGGGGAAACTATAATTCACCCCTCCACTTT. Translated: CGIGGNYNSPLHF.

V is TRBV14 and J is TRBJ2-1, with 10 bases identical to TRBD2. CDR3 length equals 15 residues. J lost 3 bases, V lost 6 bases, and 5 bases had no gene match. In germline, CDR1 is SGHDN, CDR2 FVKESK. The CDR3 coding sequence is TGTGCCAGCAGTGTAGCGGGGGGCCTCTACAATGAGCAGTTCTTC. Translating gives CASSVAGGLYNEQFF.

This clone came up a few times. The rearrangement joins TRBV28 to TRBJ1-4; D unresolved. The CDR3 loop spans 13 amino acids. Trimming stripped 6 bases from V and 4 bases from J, with 9 bases between. The germline CDR1 and CDR2 sequences are MDHEN and SYDVKM. As DNA, the CDR3 is TGTGCCAGCAGAGACTCGGGTAATGAAAAACTGTTTTTT. Amino acid sequence: CASRDSGNEKLFF.

The chain combines TRBV27 with TRBJ2-4; a weak D match, TRBD1 (5 bases). The CDR3 loop spans 16 amino acids. The V end was cut by 5 bases, the J end by 0 bases, with 14 bases between. The germline CDR1 and CDR2 sequences are MNHEY and SMNVEV (reference sequence). Here the CDR3 reads CASSNTGYLAKNIQYF. The CDR3 nucleotides are TGTGCCAGCAGTAACACAGGATACCTAGCCAAAAACATTCAGTACTTC.

This chain uses TRBV10-1 with TRBJ2-5; D is possibly TRBD2 (6 bases). Trimming shortened V by 3 bases and J by 5 bases, and 13 bases separated the two germline ends. From germline, CDR1 is WNHNN and CDR2 SYGVQD (reference sequence). The CDR3 covers 14 residues. The CDR3 region is CASSDGGSLETQYF. Written as DNA, the CDR3 is TGCGCCAGCAGTGATGGGGGGTCGTTGGAGACCCAGTACTTC.

This clone was seen just once. The rearrangement joins TRBV10-2 to TRBJ2-3; D possibly corresponds to TRBD1 (5 bases). This CDR3 spans 16 amino acids. Trimming pared 3 bases from V and 2 bases from J, leaving 15 bases between. The V gene's germline CDR1 is WSHSY and CDR2 SAAADI. CDR3 sequence reads: CASSDFRTPITDTQYF. CDR3 nucleotide sequence: TGCGCCAGCAGTGATTTCAGGACACCTATCACAGATACGCAGTATTTT.

As for this clone: Other nucleotide sequences from this sample produce the same CDR3. V usage is TRBV11-1 and J usage is TRBJ2-5, with D maybe TRBD1 (7 bases). V lost 3 bases, J lost 5 bases, and 10 bases lay in between. Germline lookup yields CDR1 SGHAT and CDR2 FQDESV (reference sequence). This CDR3 has 13 amino acids. CDR3 sequence reads: CASSFPGGETQYF. The DNA for the CDR3 is TGTGCCAGCAGCTTTCCAGGGGGGGAGACCCAGTACTTC. The full variable domain, its missing parts supplied by reference TRBV11-1 and TRBJ2-5, is EAEVAQSPRYKITEKSQAVAFWCDPISGHATLYWYRQILGQGPELLVQFQDESVVDDSQLPKDRFSAERLKGVDSTLKIQPAELGDSAMYLCASSFPGGETQYFGPGTRLLVL.

Turning to this clone: Relative to the germline gene, one junction end is altered; a read error may explain this. The chain employs TRBV15 and TRBJ1-1; maybe TRBD1 (6 bases). Germline V gene sequence: CDR1 LNHNV, CDR2 YYDKDF (reference sequence). The CDR3 length is 13 residues. In nucleotides, the CDR3 is TGTGCCATCAGCAGAGATCAGGGGACTGAAGCTTTCTTT. Protein product: CAISRDQGTEAFF.

The sample holds a few counts of this clone. This chain uses TRBV14 with TRBJ1-2; D remains unclear. The germline V and J ends were trimmed by 2 bases and 2 bases, with 9 bases remaining between them. CDR1 SGHDN and CDR2 FVKESK come from the germline V gene. This CDR3 contains 14 residues. CDR3 residues: CASSQKTGNYGYTF. CDR3 in DNA: TGTGCCAGCAGCCAAAAGACCGGGAACTATGGCTACACCTTC.

The chain uses TRBV7-2 and TRBJ1-1, with 9 bases that match TRBD1. The germline gives CDR1 SGHTA, CDR2 FQGNSA. J lost 1 base, V lost 4 bases, and 10 bases had no gene match. The CDR3 spans 17 residues. The CDR3 loop is CASSSSFGDRENTEAFF. CDR3 sequence (DNA): TGTGCCAGCAGCTCCTCTTTCGGGGACAGGGAGAACACTGAAGCTTTCTTT.

This clone has a handful of counts. The chain is built from TRBV29-1 and TRBJ2-1; TRBD2 agrees at 13 bases. The CDR3 totals 15 residues. Germline CDR1 is SQVTM and CDR2 is ANQGSEA. After removal of 3 bases from V and 8 bases from J, the junction contained 7 bases not matched to a gene. The CDR3 DNA follows: TGCAGCGTTGAGAGGCGACTAGCGGGGGGTGATGAGCAGTTCTTC. It specifies CSVERRLAGGDEQFF.

The V call is TRBV18, the J call TRBJ1-1, with D perhaps TRBD1 (5 bases). Looked up from germline, CDR1 is KGHSH and CDR2 is LQKENI. V lost 5 bases to trimming and J lost 5 bases, with 6 bases between them. The CDR3 has 11 amino acids. CDR3 DNA sequence: TGTGCCAGCTCATCAGGGACTGAAGCTTTCTTT. Amino acid sequence: CASSSGTEAFF.

This clone was counted once. J is TRBJ2-1 and V is TRBV18; 9 bases align to TRBD1. V lost 3 bases to trimming and J lost 6 bases; unmatched junction nucleotides: 6. Germline-derived CDR1 and CDR2 are KGHSH and LQKENI. The CDR3 is 15 residues long. CDR3 coding DNA: TGTGCCAGCTCACCCGCGGGACAGGGACCCAATGAGCAGTTCTTC. Translating it yields CASSPAGQGPNEQFF.

This clone has only one observation. This chain links TRBV19 with TRBJ2-1; TRBD2 aligns across 15 bases. Germline loops: CDR1 LNHDA, CDR2 SQIVND (reference sequence). V shed 8 bases and J 0 bases; nucleotides not matched to a gene: 5. This CDR3 contains 17 residues. For the CDR3, the DNA is TGTGCCAGTTCCGGGACTAGCGGGGGGACCTCCTACAATGAGCAGTTCTTC. It translates to CASSGTSGGTSYNEQFF.